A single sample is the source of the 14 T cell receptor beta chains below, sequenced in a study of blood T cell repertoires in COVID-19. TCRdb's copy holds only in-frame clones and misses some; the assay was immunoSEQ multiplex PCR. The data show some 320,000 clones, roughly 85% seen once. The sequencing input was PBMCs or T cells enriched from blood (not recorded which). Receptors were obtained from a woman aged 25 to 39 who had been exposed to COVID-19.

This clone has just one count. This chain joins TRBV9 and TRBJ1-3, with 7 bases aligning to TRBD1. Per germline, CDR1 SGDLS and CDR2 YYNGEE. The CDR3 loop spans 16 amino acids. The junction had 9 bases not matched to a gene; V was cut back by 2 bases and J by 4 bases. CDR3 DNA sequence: TGTGCCAGCAGCGTTACTTCAGGGGGGATGGGAAACACCATATATTTT. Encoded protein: CASSVTSGGMGNTIYF.

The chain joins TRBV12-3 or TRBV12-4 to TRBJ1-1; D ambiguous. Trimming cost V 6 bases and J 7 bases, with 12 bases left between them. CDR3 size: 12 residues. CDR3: CASSPGVFEAFF. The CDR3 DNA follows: TGTGCCAGCAGCCCCGGTGTCTTTGAAGCTTTCTTT.

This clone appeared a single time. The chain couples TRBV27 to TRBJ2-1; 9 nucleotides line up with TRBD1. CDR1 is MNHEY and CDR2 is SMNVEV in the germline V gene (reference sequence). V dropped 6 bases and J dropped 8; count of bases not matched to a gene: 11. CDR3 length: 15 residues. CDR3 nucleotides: TGTGCCAGCAGCCCCCGTGGGGGGACAGGGTATGAGCAGTTCTTC. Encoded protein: CASSPRGGTGYEQFF.

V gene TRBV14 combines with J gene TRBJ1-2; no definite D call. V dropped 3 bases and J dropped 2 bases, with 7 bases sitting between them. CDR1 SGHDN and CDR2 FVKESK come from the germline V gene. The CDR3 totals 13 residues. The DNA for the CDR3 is TGTGCCAGCAGCCATGACAAAAACTATGGCTACACCTTC. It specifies CASSHDKNYGYTF.

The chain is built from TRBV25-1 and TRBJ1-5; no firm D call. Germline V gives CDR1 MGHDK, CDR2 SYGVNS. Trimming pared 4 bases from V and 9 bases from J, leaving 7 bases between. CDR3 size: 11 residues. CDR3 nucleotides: TGTGCCAGCAGTGGCCCGGGGCCCCAGCATTTT. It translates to CASSGPGPQHF.

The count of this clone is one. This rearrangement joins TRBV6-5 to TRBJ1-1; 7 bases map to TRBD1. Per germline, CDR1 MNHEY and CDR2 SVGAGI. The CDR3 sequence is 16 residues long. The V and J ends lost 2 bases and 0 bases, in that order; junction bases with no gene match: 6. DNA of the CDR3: TGTGCCAGCAGTTACACTAGGACAGGATTGAACACTGAAGCTTTCTTT. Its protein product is CASSYTRTGLNTEAFF.

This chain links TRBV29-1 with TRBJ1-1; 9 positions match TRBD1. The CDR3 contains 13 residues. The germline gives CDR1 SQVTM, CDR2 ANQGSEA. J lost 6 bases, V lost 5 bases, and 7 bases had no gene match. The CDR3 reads CSVRDREIPEAFF. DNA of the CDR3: TGCAGCGTTCGGGACAGGGAGATCCCTGAAGCTTTCTTT.

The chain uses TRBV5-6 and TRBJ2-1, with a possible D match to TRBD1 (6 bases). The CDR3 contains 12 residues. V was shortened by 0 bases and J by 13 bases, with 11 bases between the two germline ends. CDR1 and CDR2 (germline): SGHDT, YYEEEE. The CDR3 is CASSLDRVPQFF. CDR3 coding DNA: TGTGCCAGCAGCTTGGACAGGGTCCCCCAGTTCTTC. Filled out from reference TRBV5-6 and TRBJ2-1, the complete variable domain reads DAGVTQSPTHLIKTRGQQVTLRCSPKSGHDTVSWYQQALGQGPQFIFQYYEEEERQRGNFPDRFSGHQFPNYSSELNVNALLLGDSALYLCASSLDRVPQFFGPGTRLTVL.

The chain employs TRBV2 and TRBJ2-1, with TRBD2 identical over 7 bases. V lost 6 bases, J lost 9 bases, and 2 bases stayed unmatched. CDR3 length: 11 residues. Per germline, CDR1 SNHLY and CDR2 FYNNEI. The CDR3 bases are TGTGCCAGCAGGGGGAGGGCTGAGCAGTTCTTC. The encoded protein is CASRGRAEQFF.

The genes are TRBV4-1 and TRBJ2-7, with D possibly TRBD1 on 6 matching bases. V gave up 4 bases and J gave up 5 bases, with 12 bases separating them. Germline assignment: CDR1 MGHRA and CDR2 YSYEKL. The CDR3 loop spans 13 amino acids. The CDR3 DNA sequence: TGCGCCAGCAGCCCTTCACAGGGTGACGAGCAGTACTTC. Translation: CASSPSQGDEQYF.

The CDR3 DNA follows: TGTGCCAGCAGCGTAGTGATGAACACTGAAGCTTTCTTT. Encoded protein: CASSVVMNTEAFF. This chain connects TRBV2 to TRBJ1-1; no clear D. Trimming shortened V by 6 bases and J by 0 bases, and 8 bases separated the two germline ends. CDR1 is SNHLY, CDR2 FYNNEI, per germline. The CDR3 contains 13 residues. Full variable domain (rest looked up from reference TRBV2 and TRBJ1-1): EPEVTQTPSHQVTQMGQEVILRCVPISNHLYFYWYRQILGQKVEFLVSFYNNEISEKSEIFDDQFSVERPDGSNFTLKIRSTKLEDSAMYFCASSVVMNTEAFFGQGTRLTVV.

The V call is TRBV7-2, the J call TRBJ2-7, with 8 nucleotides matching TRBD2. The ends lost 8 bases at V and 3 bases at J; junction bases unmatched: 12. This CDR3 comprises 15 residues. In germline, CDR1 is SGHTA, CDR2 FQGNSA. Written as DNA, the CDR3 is TGTGCCAGCTCGCCGGGGGTAGCGGGGATCTACGAGCAGTACTTC. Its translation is CASSPGVAGIYEQYF. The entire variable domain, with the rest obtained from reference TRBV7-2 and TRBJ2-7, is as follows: GAGVSQSPSNKVTEKGKDVELRCDPISGHTALYWYRQSLGQGLEFLIYFQGNSAPDKSGLPSDRFSAERTGGSVSTLTIQRTQQEDSAVYLCASSPGVAGIYEQYFGPGTRLTVT.

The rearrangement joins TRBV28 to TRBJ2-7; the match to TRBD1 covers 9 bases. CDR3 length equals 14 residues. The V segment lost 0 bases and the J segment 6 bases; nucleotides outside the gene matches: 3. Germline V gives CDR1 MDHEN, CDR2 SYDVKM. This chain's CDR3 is CASSLWDRGPEQYF. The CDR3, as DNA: TGTGCCAGCAGTTTATGGGACAGGGGTCCCGAGCAGTACTTC.

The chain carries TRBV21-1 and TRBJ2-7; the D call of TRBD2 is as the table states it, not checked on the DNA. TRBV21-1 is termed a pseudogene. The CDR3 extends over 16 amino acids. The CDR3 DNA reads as TGTGCCAGCAGCAAAGAGAGCGAGAGGCCGGACTACGAGCAGTACTTC. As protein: CASSKESERPDYEQYF.